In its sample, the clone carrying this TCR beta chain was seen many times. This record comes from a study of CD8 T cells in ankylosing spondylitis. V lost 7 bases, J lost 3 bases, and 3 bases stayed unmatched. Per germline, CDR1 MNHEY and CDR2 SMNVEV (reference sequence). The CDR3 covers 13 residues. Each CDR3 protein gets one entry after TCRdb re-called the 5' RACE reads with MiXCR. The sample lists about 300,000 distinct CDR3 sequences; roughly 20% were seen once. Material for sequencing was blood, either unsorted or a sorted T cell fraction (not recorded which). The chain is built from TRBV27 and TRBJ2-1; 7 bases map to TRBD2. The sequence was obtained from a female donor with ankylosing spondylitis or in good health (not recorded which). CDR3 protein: CASTRGSYNEQFF. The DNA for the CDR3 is TGTGCCAGCACTCGCGGGAGCTACAATGAGCAGTTCTTC.